Reported below is one T cell receptor (beta chain). Its specificity is unknown. The germline CDR1 and CDR2 sequences are LNHDA and SQIVND (reference sequence). This CDR3 comprises 14 residues. Trimming took 3 bases from V and 5 from J, leaving 8 bases between them. This entry comes from a study of T cell responses to AZD1222 COVID-19 vaccine. The protocol was immunoSEQ multiplex PCR, while the TCRdb copy is restricted to in-frame clones and leaves out a portion. The sample lists approximately 120,000 clones, just over 90% occurring once. Overall study findings and caveats: In a largely white British group with more females than males, clonal diversity was possibly underestimated. The CD4 TCRs associated with vaccination extended across spike and predominated at 160-218 and 743-854. Just a handful of people given AZD1222 tested seropositive at baseline. The reported proportion of spike-specific TCRs targeting unmutated variant regions was nearly half.

V is TRBV19 and J is TRBJ1-6; D not certain. This clonotype was obtained from an adult in good health. Specimen: peripheral blood, collected on day 0 of AZD1222 vaccination. CDR3 bases: TGTGCCAGTAGTATGTCTCGGAATAATTCACCCCTCCACTTT. Amino acid sequence: CASSMSRNNSPLHF.